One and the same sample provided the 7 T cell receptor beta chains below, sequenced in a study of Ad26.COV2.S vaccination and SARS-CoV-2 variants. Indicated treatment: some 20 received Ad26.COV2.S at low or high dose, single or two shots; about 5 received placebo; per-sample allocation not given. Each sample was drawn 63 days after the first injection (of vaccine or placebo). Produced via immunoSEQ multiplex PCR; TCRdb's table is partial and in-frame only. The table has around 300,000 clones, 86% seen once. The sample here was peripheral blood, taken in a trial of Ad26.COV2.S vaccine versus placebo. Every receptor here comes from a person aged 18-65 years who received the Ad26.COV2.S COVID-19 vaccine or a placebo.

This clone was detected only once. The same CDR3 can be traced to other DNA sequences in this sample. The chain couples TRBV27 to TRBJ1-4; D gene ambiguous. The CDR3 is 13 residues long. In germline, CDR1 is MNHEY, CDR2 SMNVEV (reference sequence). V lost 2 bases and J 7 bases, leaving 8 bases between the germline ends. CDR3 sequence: CASSLREGEKLFF. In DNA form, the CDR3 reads TGTGCCAGCAGTTTAAGGGAGGGTGAAAAACTGTTTTTT.

The CDR3, as DNA: TGCGCCAGCAGCCAAGACCCAGGGGTTGGCTACACCTTC. Translated: CASSQDPGVGYTF. The rearrangement links TRBV4-1 to TRBJ1-2, with D possibly being TRBD1 (6 bases). There are 13 residues in the CDR3. Germline lookup yields CDR1 MGHRA and CDR2 YSYEKL. Trimming removed 0 bases from V and 7 bases from J, with 9 bases in between.

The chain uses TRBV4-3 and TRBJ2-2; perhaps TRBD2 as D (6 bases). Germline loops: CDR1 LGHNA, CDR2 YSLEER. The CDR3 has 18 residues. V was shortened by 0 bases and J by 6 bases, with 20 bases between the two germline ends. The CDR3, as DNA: TGCGCCAGCAGCCAAGATCTTCCCGGGGGAACTACTGCCGGGGAGCTGTTTTTT. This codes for CASSQDLPGGTTAGELFF.

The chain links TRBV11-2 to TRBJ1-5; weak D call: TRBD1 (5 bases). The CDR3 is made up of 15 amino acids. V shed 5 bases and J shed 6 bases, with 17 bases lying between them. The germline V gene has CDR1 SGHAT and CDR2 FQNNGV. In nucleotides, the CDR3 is TGTGCCAGCAGCCCGGGACCGGCGGACGGTCAGCCCCAGCATTTT. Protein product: CASSPGPADGQPQHF.

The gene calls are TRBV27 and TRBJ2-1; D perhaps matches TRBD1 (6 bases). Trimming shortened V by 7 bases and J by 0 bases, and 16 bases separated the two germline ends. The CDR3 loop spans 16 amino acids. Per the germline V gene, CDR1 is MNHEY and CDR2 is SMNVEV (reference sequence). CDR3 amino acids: CASNPRTALSYNEQFF. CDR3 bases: TGTGCCAGCAACCCCAGGACAGCCCTCTCCTACAATGAGCAGTTCTTC.

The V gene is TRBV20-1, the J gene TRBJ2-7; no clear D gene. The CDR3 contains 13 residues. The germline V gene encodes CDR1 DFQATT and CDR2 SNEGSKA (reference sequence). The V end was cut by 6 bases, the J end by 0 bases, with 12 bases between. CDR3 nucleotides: TGCAGTGCCAGTGACACTAACTCCTACGAGCAGTACTTC. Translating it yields CSASDTNSYEQYF.

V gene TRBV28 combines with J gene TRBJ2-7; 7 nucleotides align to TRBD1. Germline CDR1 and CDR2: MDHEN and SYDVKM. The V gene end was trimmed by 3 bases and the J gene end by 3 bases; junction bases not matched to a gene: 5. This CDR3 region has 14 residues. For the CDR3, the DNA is TGTGCCAGCAGTTTTCGGACAGGAGTCTACGAGCAGTACTTC. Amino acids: CASSFRTGVYEQYF.